What follows are 24 T cell receptor beta chains derived from one specimen sequenced in a study of shared clonotypes between healthy human individuals. Profiled with immunoSEQ multiplex PCR; TCRdb holds only in-frame clones, not every one. This table has around 690,000 clones, about 90% appearing once. Sequencing was carried out using memory CD8+ T cells from PBMCs. Stated subset: CD45RO+ cells pooled with CCR7-negative TemRA cells. These receptors all come from a man younger than 30 in good health. Some clones in this sample may be carry-over from other donors' samples.

This sequence joins TRBV27 and TRBJ2-1, with TRBD2 identical over 14 bases. The CDR3 length is 15 residues. Trimming cost V 2 bases and J 9 bases; bases outside gene matches: 3. Looked up from germline, CDR1 is MNHEY and CDR2 is SMNVEV (reference sequence). The CDR3 DNA sequence: TGTGCCAGCAGTTTAGCGGGACTAGCGGGAGTTGAGCAGTTCTTC. It encodes CASSLAGLAGVEQFF.

In this sample, this clone turned up a few times. The rearrangement uses TRBV4-3 and TRBJ2-1; TRBD2 matches at 10 bases. The CDR3 is made up of 13 amino acids. CDR1 and CDR2 from the germline V gene are LGHNA and YSLEER. Trimming took 3 bases from V and 12 from J; bases not matched to a gene: 5. CDR3 sequence: CASSQEPSGRQFF. CDR3 DNA: TGCGCCAGCAGCCAGGAGCCTAGCGGGAGGCAGTTCTTC.

The chain uses TRBV2 and TRBJ2-7; 7 bases are shared with TRBD2. The CDR3 consists of 15 residues. The J segment lost 3 bases and the V segment lost 6 bases, leaving 11 bases of the junction unmatched. Per the germline V gene, CDR1 is SNHLY and CDR2 is FYNNEI. The CDR3 coding sequence is TGTGCCAGCAGCCCCGTACGGGACTACCTCTACGAGCAGTACTTC. Translating it yields CASSPVRDYLYEQYF.

The chain recombines TRBV27 with TRBJ2-1; D gene unclear. V gave up 5 bases and J gave up 4 bases, with 9 bases separating them. The CDR3 is made up of 13 amino acids. Per germline, CDR1 MNHEY and CDR2 SMNVEV (reference sequence). The DNA for the CDR3 is TGTGCCAGCAGTCCCCGCGGATACAATGAGCAGTTCTTC. It codes for CASSPRGYNEQFF.

The chain recombines TRBV13 with TRBJ2-5; no clear D gene. The germline V and J ends were trimmed by 1 base and 5 bases, with 5 bases remaining between them. CDR3 size: 12 residues. Germline CDR1 reads PRHDT; CDR2 reads FYEKMQ (reference sequence). CDR3 in DNA: TGTGCCAGCAGCTTAGAATCTGAGACCCAGTACTTC. As protein: CASSLESETQYF.

This chain connects TRBV27 to TRBJ1-1, with D tentatively TRBD1 (6 bases). The CDR3 spans 16 residues. The V end lost 3 bases, the J end lost 0 bases, and 14 bases lay between the germline ends. Germline V gene sequence: CDR1 MNHEY, CDR2 SMNVEV (reference sequence). CDR3 coding DNA: TGTGCCAGCAGTTTGAGGGGGGCGTACATGAACACTGAAGCTTTCTTT. Encoded protein: CASSLRGAYMNTEAFF.

Worth noting for this clone: In the same sample, other DNA sequences code for this CDR3. CDR3 loop: CASSLSGGAGYGYTF. The CDR3 DNA reads TGTGCCAGCAGTTTATCTGGGGGGGCAGGATATGGCTACACCTTC. V and J are TRBV27 and TRBJ1-2, with D possibly TRBD1 on 6 matching bases. V lost 0 bases and J 5 bases, leaving 13 bases between the germline ends. Germline loops: CDR1 MNHEY, CDR2 SMNVEV (reference sequence). The CDR3 sequence is 15 residues long.

The chain carries TRBV30 and TRBJ2-7; D may be TRBD1 (7 bases). The germline V gene encodes CDR1 GTSNPN and CDR2 SVGIG (reference sequence). The ends were cut back, 2 bases at V and 1 base at J, with 18 bases in the middle. The CDR3 is 16 residues long. The chain's CDR3 is CAWSPAGQLESYEQYF. CDR3 coding DNA: TGTGCCTGGAGTCCCGCGGGACAGCTAGAATCCTACGAGCAGTACTTC.

The chain employs TRBV4-2 and TRBJ2-5; 7 bases agree with TRBD2. The germline V gene encodes CDR1 LGHNA and CDR2 YNFKEQ. This CDR3 has 16 amino acids. V shed 1 base, J shed 0 bases, and the junction held 5 bases outside the gene matches. CDR3 coding DNA: TGTGCCAGCAGCCAAGGGACTAGAGGGTACCAAGAGACCCAGTACTTC. The encoded protein is CASSQGTRGYQETQYF.

This clone appeared a single time. The J gene is TRBJ2-1, the V gene TRBV29-1, with 11 bases aligning to TRBD2. The V gene's germline CDR1 is SQVTM and CDR2 ANQGSEA. The CDR3 runs 15 residues. The V segment lost 7 bases and the J segment 7 bases; nucleotides outside the gene matches: 12. The DNA for the CDR3 is TGCAGCGGGGCTTTGACTAGCGGGATACGAAATGAGCAGTTCTTC. Its protein is CSGALTSGIRNEQFF.

V gene TRBV7-9 combines with J gene TRBJ1-3; TRBD1 matches 8 bases. CDR1 is SEHNR and CDR2 is FQNEAQ in the germline V gene (reference sequence). V lost 5 bases to trimming and J lost 2 bases; unmatched junction nucleotides: 5. The CDR3 has 15 amino acids. The CDR3 DNA sequence: TGTGCCAGCAGCAACCGACAGGGGACTGGAAACACCATATATTTT. It codes for CASSNRQGTGNTIYF.

Only a few counts were recorded for this clone. The gene calls are TRBV4-3 and TRBJ1-1; unclear D gene. CDR3 length: 17 amino acids. V was cut by 0 bases and J by 0 bases, with 14 bases left in between. From germline, CDR1 is LGHNA and CDR2 YSLEER. CDR3 nucleotide sequence: TGCGCCAGCAGCCAAGATTTTTCAACCCACATGAACACTGAAGCTTTCTTT. This codes for CASSQDFSTHMNTEAFF.

The chain links TRBV10-3 to TRBJ2-7, with TRBD1 identical over 9 bases. Germline-derived CDR1 and CDR2 are ENHRY and SYGVKD. The CDR3 totals 13 residues. V shed 5 bases, J shed 6 bases, and the junction held 5 bases outside the gene matches. CDR3 sequence reads: CAISWDREGEQYF. The CDR3 DNA reads as TGTGCCATCAGTTGGGACAGGGAAGGCGAGCAGTACTTC.

This chain joins TRBV7-8 and TRBJ2-3, with D unclear. The V gene lost 5 bases and the J gene lost 2 bases, with 14 bases spanning the gap. The CDR3 extends over 15 amino acids. Germline lookup yields CDR1 SGHVS and CDR2 FQNEAQ. The DNA of the CDR3 is TGTGCCAGCAGCGCCGTGCAGGCTATCACAGATACGCAGTATTTT. Its translation: CASSAVQAITDTQYF.

This chain connects TRBV2 to TRBJ2-1, with D tentatively TRBD2 (5 bases). CDR1 SNHLY and CDR2 FYNNEI come from the germline V gene. This CDR3 spans 16 amino acids. V was shortened by 3 bases and J by 3 bases, with 15 bases between the two germline ends. In nucleotides, the CDR3 is TGTGCCAGCAGTGACTCGGACGGACTCAACTACAATGAGCAGTTCTTC. Amino acids: CASSDSDGLNYNEQFF.

The gene calls are TRBV7-9 and TRBJ2-5; D may be TRBD1 (5 bases). The DNA end favors TRBJ2-7, so the J call may be wrong. The CDR3 spans 13 residues. Germline V gene data show CDR1 as SEHNR and CDR2 as FQNEAQ (reference sequence). In nucleotides, the CDR3 is TGTGCCAGCAGCACCCCAGGGATGTACGAGCAGTACTTC. It encodes CASSTPGMYEQYF.

The genes are TRBV7-9 and TRBJ1-3; D is possibly TRBD1 (6 bases). Trimming removed 1 base from V and 4 bases from J, with 14 bases in between. This CDR3 is 16 amino acids long. Germline CDR1 SEHNR, CDR2 FQNEAQ (reference sequence). In DNA, the CDR3 is TGTGCCAGCAGCTTAGAGGGGATGGGGGCCGGAAACACCATATATTTT. Its translation: CASSLEGMGAGNTIYF. The variable domain in full, with the rest retrieved from reference TRBV7-9 and TRBJ1-3, is DTGVSQNPRHKITKRGQNVTFRCDPISEHNRLYWYRQTLGQGPEFLTYFQNEAQLEKSRLLSDRFSAERPKGSFSTLEIQRTEQGDSAMYLCASSLEGMGAGNTIYFGEGSWLTVV.

This chain connects TRBV7-9 to TRBJ2-1, with 7 bases matching TRBD2. CDR3 length: 16 residues. The V gene end was trimmed by 1 base and the J gene end by 3 bases; junction bases not matched to a gene: 6. From germline, CDR1 is SEHNR and CDR2 FQNEAQ (reference sequence). CDR3 in amino acids: CASSLDFGRNYNEQFF. CDR3 nucleotide sequence: TGTGCCAGCAGCTTAGACTTCGGGAGGAACTACAATGAGCAGTTCTTC.

The chain links TRBV4-1 to TRBJ2-1, with TRBD2 as a possible D gene (7 bases). CDR1 and CDR2 (germline): MGHRA, YSYEKL. V lost 4 bases, J lost 5 bases, and 24 bases lay in between. The CDR3 consists of 18 residues. CDR3: CASSLGRAGGGRHNEQFF. CDR3 nucleotides: TGCGCCAGCAGCCTTGGAAGAGCCGGGGGCGGGAGACACAATGAGCAGTTCTTC.

CDR3 sequence: CASSQGVGSLETQYF. The CDR3 DNA sequence: TGTGCCAGCAGCCAAGGAGTCGGGAGCCTGGAGACCCAGTACTTC. The rearrangement uses TRBV4-2 and TRBJ2-5; D is perhaps TRBD2 (6 bases). Trimming left V 1 base short and J 5 bases short, with 14 bases between. Per the germline V gene, CDR1 is LGHNA and CDR2 is YNFKEQ. CDR3 length: 15 amino acids.

This chain connects TRBV6-4 to TRBJ2-7; maybe TRBD2 (5 bases). Germline V gene data show CDR1 as MRHNA and CDR2 as SNTAGT. Trimming cost V 6 bases and J 5 bases, with 17 bases left between them. The CDR3 has 14 amino acids. CDR3 in amino acids: CASSISESSDEQYF. The CDR3 DNA reads TGTGCCAGCAGCATTAGCGAAAGCAGCGACGAGCAGTACTTC.

The chain couples TRBV4-2 to TRBJ2-3; the match to TRBD2 covers 8 bases. Germline CDR1 reads LGHNA; CDR2 reads YNFKEQ. The CDR3 spans 16 residues. Trimming took 1 base from V and 0 from J; bases not matched to a gene: 3. CDR3 in DNA: TGTGCCAGCAGCCAAGTAGCGGGAAGTAGCACAGATACGCAGTATTTT. Encoded protein: CASSQVAGSSTDTQYF.

The gene calls are TRBV10-3 and TRBJ2-5; TRBD1 aligns across 9 bases. The J call may be faulty, since TRBJ2-7 better matches the DNA end. This CDR3 contains 13 residues. Germline V gene sequence: CDR1 ENHRY, CDR2 SYGVKD. CDR3 bases: TGTGCCACCGGACAGGGGTCCCCCTACGAGCAGTACTTC. It specifies CATGQGSPYEQYF.

This chain connects TRBV7-3 to TRBJ2-7; possible D gene TRBD1, 5 bases. The germline CDR1 and CDR2 sequences are SGHTA and FQGTGA. The V and J ends lost 2 bases and 2 bases respectively, with 13 bases between them. The CDR3 has 15 residues. The CDR3 here is CASSLPGKVPYEQYF. The CDR3 DNA is TGTGCCAGCAGCTTACCAGGGAAGGTGCCCTACGAGCAGTACTTC.